One and the same sample provided the 26 T cell receptor beta chains below, sequenced in a study of control samples from healthy donors and cancer patients (dated by TCRdb to the early 2020s). Receptors were amplified or captured by the immunoSEQ multiplex PCR assay. TCRdb took over this immuneACCESS table, retaining in-frame rearrangements with V and J assigned. Such tables are incomplete; in checked studies, under half of the missing clones stem from an unresolved V gene, and the remainder is unexplained. The sample profile shows roughly 100,000 clones; 80% to 90% of them were found once. In total, the top ten clones hold roughly 13% of the sample. The sample taken for sequencing was blood. Receptor source: a woman between 50 and 59 years old in good health.

The chain recombines TRBV30 with TRBJ2-1; 7 bases line up with TRBD2. Trimming at V came to 0 bases and at J to 10 bases, leaving 6 bases not matched to a gene. The CDR3 totals 13 residues. Germline V CDR1 and CDR2: GTSNPN, SVGIG (reference sequence). The CDR3 here is CAWSVGGGREQFF. CDR3 bases: TGTGCCTGGAGTGTGGGGGGAGGGAGAGAGCAGTTCTTC.

The chain recombines TRBV29-1 with TRBJ1-4; TRBD1 might be the D (5 bases). Looked up from germline, CDR1 is SQVTM and CDR2 is ANQGSEA. Trimming pared 7 bases from V and 7 bases from J, leaving 19 bases between. The CDR3 has 14 amino acids. The CDR3 nucleotides are TGCAGCGCCAAGACCGGGACGGTGGGTGAAAAACTGTTTTTT. Its protein is CSAKTGTVGEKLFF.

The chain combines TRBV12-2 with TRBJ1-1; the table names TRBD1, a call not compared with the DNA. TRBV12-2 is a listed pseudogene. The CDR3 is 16 residues long. CDR3 residues: CASRSNLTVGITEAFF. CDR3 bases: TGTGCAAGTCGCAGCAACCTGACAGTAGGTATCACTGAAGCTTTCTTT.

The V call is TRBV6-6, the J call TRBJ1-1; 7 bases fit TRBD1. The CDR3 loop spans 15 amino acids. The V gene's germline CDR1 is MNHNY and CDR2 SVGAGI (reference sequence). V shed 4 bases, J shed 4 bases, and the junction held 9 bases outside the gene matches. The CDR3 nucleotides read TGTGCCAGCAGTTCCGAGACAGGGAGGGTCACTGAAGCTTTCTTT. It specifies CASSSETGRVTEAFF.

This clone was recorded only once. The rearrangement uses TRBV7-3 and TRBJ1-1; TRBD1 matches at 12 bases. Losses at the gene ends were 4 bases for V and 5 bases for J; bases not matched to a gene: 14. The CDR3 has 18 amino acids. Germline V gives CDR1 SGHTA, CDR2 FQGTGA. CDR3 sequence (DNA): TGTGCCAGCAGCTCCCAGGGGACAGGGGGCGCGTATGATACTGAAGCTTTCTTT. Translated: CASSSQGTGGAYDTEAFF.

The chain links TRBV3-1 (or the pseudogene TRBV3-2) to TRBJ2-3; no definite D call. There are 15 residues in the CDR3. CDR1 is LGHDT and CDR2 is YNNKEL in the germline V gene (reference sequence). V lost 0 bases and J 0 bases, leaving 7 bases between the germline ends. The CDR3 region has the DNA TGTGCCAGCAGCCAAGAGGGCACCAGCACAGATACGCAGTATTTT. It encodes CASSQEGTSTDTQYF.

The J gene is TRBJ2-3, the V gene TRBV28; possible D gene TRBD1, 6 bases. Deletions cut 6 bases from V and 2 bases from J, with 12 bases between. There are 14 residues in the CDR3. CDR1 and CDR2 (germline): MDHEN, SYDVKM. CDR3 amino acids: CASSATGLTDTQYF. CDR3 nucleotides: TGTGCCAGCAGCGCTACAGGGCTCACAGATACGCAGTATTTT.

This rearrangement joins TRBV4-1 to TRBJ2-3; a weak D match, TRBD2 (5 bases). The length of the CDR3 is 13 residues. Deletions cut 2 bases from V and 9 bases from J, with 12 bases between. Germline CDR1 MGHRA, CDR2 YSYEKL. CDR3 sequence (DNA): TGCGCCAGCAGCCAAACCCTAGCTACGACGCAGTATTTT. Protein product: CASSQTLATTQYF.

This rearrangement joins TRBV9 to TRBJ1-3; D remains ambiguous. Germline loops: CDR1 SGDLS, CDR2 YYNGEE. V lost 2 bases, J lost 4 bases, and 10 bases lay in between. There are 14 residues in the CDR3. CDR3 in amino acids: CASSVEGGGNTIYF. The CDR3 nucleotides are TGTGCCAGCAGCGTGGAGGGAGGGGGAAACACCATATATTTT.

In its sample, this clone was seen once. This chain links TRBV29-1 with TRBJ2-1, with D tentatively TRBD1 (6 bases). This CDR3 contains 11 residues. Between the trimmed V and J ends, which lost 7 bases and 9 bases, there was a span of 13 bases. Germline CDR1 reads SQVTM; CDR2 reads ANQGSEA. Here the CDR3 reads CSETVGGEQFF. DNA of the CDR3: TGCAGCGAGACTGTAGGGGGTGAGCAGTTCTTC.

Here the CDR3 reads CASSYSRQGSSLAKNIQYF. In nucleotides, the CDR3 is TGTGCCAGCAGTTACTCCCGCCAGGGTAGTTCTTTAGCCAAAAACATTCAGTACTTC. This chain uses TRBV6-2 or TRBV6-3 with TRBJ2-4, with a tentative D call TRBD1 (5 bases). V lost 0 bases, J lost 0 bases, and 18 bases lay in between. The CDR3 has 19 amino acids. Germline CDR1 MNHEY, CDR2 SVGEGT.

V is TRBV6-5 and J is TRBJ1-2; D uncertain. V was clipped by 6 bases and J by 6 bases, with 20 bases between them. CDR1 is MNHEY, CDR2 SVGAGI, per germline. This CDR3 contains 15 residues. In DNA, the CDR3 is TGTGCCAGCAGCGTCGATGGCAGTCCCACAGATGGCTACACCTTC. Its translation is CASSVDGSPTDGYTF.

The chain recombines TRBV3-1 (or the pseudogene TRBV3-2) with TRBJ1-5; D is undetermined. Trimming left V 2 bases short and J 1 base short, with 9 bases between. CDR3 size: 15 residues. The germline V gene has CDR1 LGHDT and CDR2 YNNKEL (reference sequence). The CDR3 is CASSQPTPSNQPQHF. For the CDR3, the DNA is TGTGCCAGCAGCCAACCTACACCAAGCAATCAGCCCCAGCATTTT.

Only a few counts were recorded for this clone. This chain connects TRBV27 to TRBJ2-1; the D gene is possibly TRBD2 (5 bases). The ends were cut back, 0 bases at V and 5 bases at J, with 17 bases in the middle. CDR1 and CDR2 (germline): MNHEY, SMNVEV (reference sequence). The CDR3 sequence is 17 residues long. The CDR3 DNA is TGTGCCAGCAGTTTATCGATTGGGAGCCCCATAAACAATGAGCAGTTCTTC. Its translation: CASSLSIGSPINNEQFF.

The chain uses TRBV9 and TRBJ2-1, with 11 bases lining up with TRBD1. The V gene end was trimmed by 0 bases and the J gene end by 10 bases; junction bases not matched to a gene: 12. The CDR3 contains 17 residues. Germline V lookup: CDR1 SGDLS, CDR2 YYNGEE. CDR3 sequence reads: CASSVVPGQGGPVEQFF. As DNA, the CDR3 is TGTGCCAGCAGCGTAGTGCCGGGACAGGGGGGGCCGGTGGAGCAGTTCTTC. Drawing the rest from reference TRBV9 and TRBJ2-1, the complete variable domain is DSGVTQTPKHLITATGQRVTLRCSPRSGDLSVYWYQQSLDQGLQFLIQYYNGEERAKGNILERFSAQQFPDLHSELNLSSLELGDSALYFCASSVVPGQGGPVEQFFGPGTRLTVL.

This CDR3 reads CASSPSSGGLAYEQYF. CDR3 DNA: TGTGCCAGCAGTCCCTCCTCCGGAGGTCTTGCCTACGAGCAGTACTTC. This chain joins TRBV27 and TRBJ2-7, with D possibly matching TRBD2 (5 bases). Germline assignment: CDR1 MNHEY and CDR2 SMNVEV (reference sequence). The CDR3 has 16 residues. Trimming removed 5 bases from V and 2 bases from J, with 19 bases in between.

The chain links TRBV30 to TRBJ2-7; D is ambiguous. The CDR3 extends over 13 amino acids. The germline CDR1 and CDR2 sequences are GTSNPN and SVGIG (reference sequence). Deletions cut 0 bases from V and 2 bases from J, with 8 bases between. As DNA, the CDR3 is TGTGCCTGGAGTGTTGGTCAGACCTACGAGCAGTACTTC. It yields the protein CAWSVGQTYEQYF.

The chain couples TRBV9 to TRBJ2-3; 7 bases match TRBD1. The junction had 5 bases not matched to a gene; V was cut back by 0 bases and J by 4 bases. CDR1 and CDR2 (germline): SGDLS, YYNGEE. CDR3 length equals 15 residues. This CDR3 reads CASSVATGVADTQYF. The CDR3 DNA sequence: TGTGCCAGCAGCGTAGCTACAGGGGTCGCAGATACGCAGTATTTT.

This chain uses TRBV5-4 with TRBJ1-2, with 9 bases identical to TRBD1. This CDR3 spans 15 amino acids. The ends lost 0 bases at V and 7 bases at J; junction bases unmatched: 7. Germline CDR1 and CDR2: SGHNT and YYREEE (reference sequence). The CDR3 region has the DNA TGTGCCAGCAGCTTGGTAGGGACAGGGAACCGTGGCTACACCTTC. This translates into CASSLVGTGNRGYTF.

The gene calls are TRBV29-1 and TRBJ2-7, with TRBD1 matching 10 bases. CDR1 SQVTM and CDR2 ANQGSEA come from the germline V gene. This CDR3 has 15 residues. V was pared by 6 bases and J by 7 bases, with 15 bases of the junction left unmatched. The DNA for the CDR3 is TGCAGCGTACTAGGCTGGGACAGGGGCCCGCCTGAGCAGTACTTC. Amino acid sequence: CSVLGWDRGPPEQYF.

Details on this clone: With only one base between it and a far larger clone, this is likely a read error. The genes are TRBV21-1 and TRBJ1-2. TRBV21-1 is labeled a pseudogene. This CDR3 spans 16 amino acids. The DNA for the CDR3 is TGTGCCAGCATCCCTGTCGTCAGACTGTCGGCCTTGGGCTACACCTTC. It codes for CASIPVVRLSALGYTF.

The chain has TRBV29-1 and TRBJ2-7; TRBD1 agrees at 7 bases. V was pared by 7 bases and J by 5 bases, with 8 bases of the junction left unmatched. The CDR3 totals 12 residues. The germline CDR1 and CDR2 sequences are SQVTM and ANQGSEA. This CDR3 is CSADLTGNEQYF. In nucleotides, the CDR3 is TGCAGCGCCGACTTGACAGGGAACGAGCAGTACTTC.

This chain joins TRBV6-5 and TRBJ2-1; 11 bases are shared with TRBD1. Germline lookup yields CDR1 MNHEY and CDR2 SVGAGI. Germline trimming cut 4 bases from V and 6 bases from J; bases unmatched to any gene: 8. This CDR3 spans 16 amino acids. The CDR3: CASSSPGTGGPNEQFF. The CDR3 nucleotides read TGTGCCAGCAGTTCGCCAGGGACAGGGGGTCCCAATGAGCAGTTCTTC.

The V gene is TRBV7-2, the J gene TRBJ1-3; D is uncertain. The length of the CDR3 is 15 residues. V was shortened by 1 base and J by 4 bases, with 11 bases between the two germline ends. CDR1 and CDR2 (germline): SGHTA, FQGNSA. The CDR3 here is CASSLGVGSGNTIYF. DNA for the CDR3: TGTGCCAGCAGCTTAGGGGTAGGGTCAGGAAACACCATATATTTT.

The chain links TRBV10-3 to TRBJ2-3; 10 bases match TRBD2. Germline assignment: CDR1 ENHRY and CDR2 SYGVKD. V lost 6 bases, J lost 6 bases, and 3 bases stayed unmatched. The CDR3 is made up of 13 amino acids. The CDR3 bases are TGTGCCATCAGGGAGACTAGCGGGGATACGCAGTATTTT. Translated: CAIRETSGDTQYF.

The V and J genes are TRBV12-3 or TRBV12-4 and TRBJ1-1, with D possibly being TRBD1 (5 bases). CDR3 size: 13 residues. V lost 5 bases and J 1 base, leaving 8 bases between the germline ends. The CDR3 region is CASSLTGNTEAFF. DNA of the CDR3: TGTGCCAGCAGTCTAACAGGGAACACTGAAGCTTTCTTT.